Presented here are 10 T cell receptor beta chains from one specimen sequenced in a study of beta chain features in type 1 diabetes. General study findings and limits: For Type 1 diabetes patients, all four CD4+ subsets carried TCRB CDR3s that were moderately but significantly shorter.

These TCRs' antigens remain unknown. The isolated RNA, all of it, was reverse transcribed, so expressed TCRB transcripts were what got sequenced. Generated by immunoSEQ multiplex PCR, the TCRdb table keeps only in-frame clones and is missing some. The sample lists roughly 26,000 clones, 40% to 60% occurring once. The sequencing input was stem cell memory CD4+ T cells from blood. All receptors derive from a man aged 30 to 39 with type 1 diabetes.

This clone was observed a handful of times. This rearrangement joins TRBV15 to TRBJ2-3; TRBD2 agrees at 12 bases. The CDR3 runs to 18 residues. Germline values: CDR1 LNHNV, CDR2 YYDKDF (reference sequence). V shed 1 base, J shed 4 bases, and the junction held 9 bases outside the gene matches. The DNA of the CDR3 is TGTGCCACCAGCAGAGGTCAGACTAGCGGGAGAGGGGCAGATACGCAGTATTTT. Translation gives CATSRGQTSGRGADTQYF. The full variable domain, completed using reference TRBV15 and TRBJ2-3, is DAMVIQNPRYQVTQFGKPVTLSCSQTLNHNVMYWYQQKSSQAPKLLFHYYDKDFNNEADTPDNFQSRRPNTSFCFLDIRSPGLGDTAMYLCATSRGQTSGRGADTQYFGPGTRLTVL.

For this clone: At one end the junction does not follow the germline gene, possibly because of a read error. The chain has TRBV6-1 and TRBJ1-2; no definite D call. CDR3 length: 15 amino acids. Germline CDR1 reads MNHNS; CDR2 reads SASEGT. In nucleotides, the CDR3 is TGTGCCAGCAGCGAAGCGGCTGTTTACACCTATGGCTACACCTTC. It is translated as CASSEAAVYTYGYTF.

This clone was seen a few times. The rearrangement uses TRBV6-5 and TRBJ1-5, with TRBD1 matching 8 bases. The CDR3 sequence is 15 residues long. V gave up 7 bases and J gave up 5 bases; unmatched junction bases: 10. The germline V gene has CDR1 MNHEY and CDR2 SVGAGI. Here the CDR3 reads CASKGQGPSDQPQHF. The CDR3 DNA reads TGTGCCAGCAAAGGACAGGGCCCCTCAGATCAGCCCCAGCATTTT.

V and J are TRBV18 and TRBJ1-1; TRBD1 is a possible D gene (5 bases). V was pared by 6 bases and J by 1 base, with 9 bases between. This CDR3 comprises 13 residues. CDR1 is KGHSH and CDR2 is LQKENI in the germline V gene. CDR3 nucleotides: TGTGCCAGCTCGTCCGGGGGGAACACTGAAGCTTTCTTT. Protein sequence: CASSSGGNTEAFF.

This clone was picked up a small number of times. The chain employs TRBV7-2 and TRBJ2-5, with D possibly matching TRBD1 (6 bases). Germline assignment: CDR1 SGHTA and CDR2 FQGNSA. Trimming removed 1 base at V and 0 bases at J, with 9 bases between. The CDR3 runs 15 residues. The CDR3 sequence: CASSLGGHYQETQYF. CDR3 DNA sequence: TGTGCCAGCAGCTTAGGGGGACACTACCAAGAGACCCAGTACTTC.

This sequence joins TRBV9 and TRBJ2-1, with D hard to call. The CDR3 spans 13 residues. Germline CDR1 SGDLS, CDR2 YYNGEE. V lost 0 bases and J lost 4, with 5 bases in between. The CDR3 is CASSVVGYNEQFF. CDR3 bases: TGTGCCAGCAGCGTAGTCGGGTACAATGAGCAGTTCTTC.

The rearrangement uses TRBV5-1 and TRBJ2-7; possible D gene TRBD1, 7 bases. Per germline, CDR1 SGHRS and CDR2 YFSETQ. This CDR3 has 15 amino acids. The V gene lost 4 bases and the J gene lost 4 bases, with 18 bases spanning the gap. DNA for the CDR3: TGCGCCAGCAGCCCGGAGGGGGGACAGACATACGAGCAGTACTTC. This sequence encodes CASSPEGGQTYEQYF.

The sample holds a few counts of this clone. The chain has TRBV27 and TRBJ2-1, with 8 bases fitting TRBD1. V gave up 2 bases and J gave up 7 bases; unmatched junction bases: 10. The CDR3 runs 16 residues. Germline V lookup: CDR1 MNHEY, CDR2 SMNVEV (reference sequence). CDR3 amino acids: CASSLRVTGGNNEQFF. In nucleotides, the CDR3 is TGTGCCAGCAGTTTACGTGTCACAGGGGGTAATAATGAGCAGTTCTTC.

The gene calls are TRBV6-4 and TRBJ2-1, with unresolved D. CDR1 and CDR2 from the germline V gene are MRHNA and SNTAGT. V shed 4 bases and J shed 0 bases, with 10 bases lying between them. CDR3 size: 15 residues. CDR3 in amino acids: CASSGGPSSYNEQFF. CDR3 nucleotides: TGTGCCAGCAGTGGCGGCCCTAGCTCCTACAATGAGCAGTTCTTC.

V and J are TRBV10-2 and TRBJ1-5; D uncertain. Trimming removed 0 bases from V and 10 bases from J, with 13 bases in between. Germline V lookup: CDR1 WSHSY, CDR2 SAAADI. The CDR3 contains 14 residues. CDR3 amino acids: CASSESSGRGPQHF. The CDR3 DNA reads TGCGCCAGCAGTGAGTCGTCAGGTCGGGGACCCCAGCATTTT.